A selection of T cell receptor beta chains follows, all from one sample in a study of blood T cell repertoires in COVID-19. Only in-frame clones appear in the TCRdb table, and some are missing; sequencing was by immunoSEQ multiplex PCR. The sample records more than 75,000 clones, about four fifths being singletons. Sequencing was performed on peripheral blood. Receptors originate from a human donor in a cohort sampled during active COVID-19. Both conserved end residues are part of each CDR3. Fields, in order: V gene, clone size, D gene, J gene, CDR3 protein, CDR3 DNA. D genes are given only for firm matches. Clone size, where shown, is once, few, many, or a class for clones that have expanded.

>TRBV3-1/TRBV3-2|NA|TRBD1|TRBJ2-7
CASSEEDRPYEQYF
TGTGCCAGCAGCGAAGAGGACAGGCCCTACGAGCAGTACTTC
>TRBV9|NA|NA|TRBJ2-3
CASSAGRASDTQYF
TGTGCCAGCAGCGCCGGGCGGGCTTCCGATACGCAGTATTTT
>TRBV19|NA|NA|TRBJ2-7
CASSISGDTVYEQYF
TGTGCCAGTAGTATAAGCGGGGACACTGTTTACGAGCAGTACTTC
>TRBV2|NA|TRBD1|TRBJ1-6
CASSPGGEINSPLHF
TGTGCCAGCAGTCCAGGGGGCGAAATAAATTCACCCCTCCACTTT
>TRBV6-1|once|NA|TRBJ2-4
CASSEQVVAKNIQYF
TGTGCCAGCAGTGAACAGGTAGTGGCCAAAAACATTCAGTACTTC
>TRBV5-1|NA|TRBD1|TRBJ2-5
CASRQQGNRRETQYF
TGCGCCAGCAGACAACAGGGGAACCGTAGGGAGACCCAGTACTTC
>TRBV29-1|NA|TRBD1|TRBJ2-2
CSAGTGVAGELFF
TGCAGCGCCGGGACAGGGGTGGCCGGGGAGCTGTTTTTT
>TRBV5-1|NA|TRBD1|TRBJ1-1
CASSLRPGQGNTEAFF
TGCGCCAGCAGCTTGAGACCGGGACAGGGGAACACTGAAGCTTTCTTT
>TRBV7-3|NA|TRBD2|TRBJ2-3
CASSFSGTITDTQYF
TGTGCCAGCAGCTTCTCCGGGACTATCACAGATACGCAGTATTTT
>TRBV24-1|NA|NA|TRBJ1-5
CATIGEPQHF
TGTGCCACCATCGGGGAGCCCCAGCATTTT
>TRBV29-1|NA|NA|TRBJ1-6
CSVEVGGGARYNSPLHF
TGCAGCGTTGAAGTGGGTGGGGGGGCGAGGTATAATTCACCCCTCCACTTT
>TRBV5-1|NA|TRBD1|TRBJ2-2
CASSVLTGGDTGELFF
TGCGCCAGCAGCGTTCTTACAGGGGGTGACACCGGGGAGCTGTTTTTT
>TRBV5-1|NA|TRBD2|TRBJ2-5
CACQLAVPSGGTQYF
TGCGCCTGCCAACTAGCGGTCCCCTCGGGAGGGACCCAGTACTTC
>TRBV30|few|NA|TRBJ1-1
CAWSAKGVDTEAFF
TGTGCCTGGAGTGCGAAAGGAGTGGACACTGAAGCTTTCTTT
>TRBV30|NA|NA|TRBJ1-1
CAWMPAGLLGWSEAFF
TGTGCCTGGATGCCCGCCGGACTTCTGGGGTGGTCTGAAGCTTTCTTT
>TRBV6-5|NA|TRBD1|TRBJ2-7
CASSPGTAYEQYF
TGTGCCAGCAGCCCCGGGACAGCCTACGAGCAGTACTTC
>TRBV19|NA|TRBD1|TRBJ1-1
CASSRQGQVTEAFF
TGTGCCAGTAGCAGACAGGGGCAAGTGACTGAAGCTTTCTTT
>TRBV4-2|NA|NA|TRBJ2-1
CASSQDGRGNNEQFF
TGTGCCAGCAGCCAAGACGGGAGAGGCAACAATGAGCAGTTCTTC
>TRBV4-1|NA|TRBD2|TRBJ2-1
CASSQEYSGGINEQFF
TGCGCCAGCAGCCAAGAGTACAGCGGGGGAATTAATGAGCAGTTCTTC
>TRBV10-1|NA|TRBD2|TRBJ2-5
CATSTSKETQYF
TGCGCCACCTCGACTAGCAAAGAGACCCAGTACTTC
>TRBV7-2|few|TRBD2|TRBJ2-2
CASSLRPSGAGELFF
TGTGCCAGCTCTCTCCGGCCTAGCGGAGCCGGGGAGCTGTTTTTT
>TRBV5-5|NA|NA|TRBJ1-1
CASSFSEPNTEAFF
TGTGCCAGCAGCTTTTCGGAGCCGAACACTGAAGCTTTCTTT
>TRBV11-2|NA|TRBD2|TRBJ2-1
CASSSSGRSRNEQFF
TGTGCCAGCAGCAGTAGCGGGAGGAGTAGGAATGAGCAGTTCTTC
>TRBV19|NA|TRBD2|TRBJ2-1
CASSILAVGGDEQFF
TGTGCCAGTAGTATTCTAGCGGTCGGTGGGGATGAGCAGTTCTTC
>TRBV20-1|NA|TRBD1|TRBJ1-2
CSASRQGSVYGYTF
TGCAGTGCTAGTAGACAGGGTAGTGTCTATGGCTACACCTTC
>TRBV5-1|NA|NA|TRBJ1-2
CASSLRSYTHGYTF
TGCGCCAGCAGCCTGAGATCATATACCCATGGCTACACCTTC
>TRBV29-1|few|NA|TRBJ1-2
CSVESSPGGGYTF
TGCAGCGTTGAATCGTCCCCGGGAGGTGGCTACACCTTC
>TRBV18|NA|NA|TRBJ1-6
CASSPSGNSPLHF
TGTGCCAGCTCACCAAGCGGTAATTCACCCCTCCACTTT
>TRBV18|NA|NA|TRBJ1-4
CASSAGDREKLFF
TGTGCCAGCTCAGCAGGGGATAGAGAAAAACTGTTTTTT
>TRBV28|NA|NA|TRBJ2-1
CASNRRPSSYNEQFF
TGTGCCAGCAATCGGCGGCCTAGCTCCTACAATGAGCAGTTCTTC
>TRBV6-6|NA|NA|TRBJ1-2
CASSSSGDGYTF
TGTGCCAGCAGTTCGTCAGGGGATGGCTACACCTTC
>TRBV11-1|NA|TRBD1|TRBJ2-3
CASSARGRTDTQYF
TGTGCCAGCAGCGCAAGGGGGCGCACAGATACGCAGTATTTT
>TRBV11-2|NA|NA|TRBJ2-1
CASSPDNEQFF
TGTGCCAGCAGCCCTGACAATGAGCAGTTCTTC
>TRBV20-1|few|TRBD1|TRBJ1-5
CSASGAQTGGNQPQHF
TGCAGTGCTAGTGGCGCTCAGACAGGGGGTAATCAGCCCCAGCATTTT
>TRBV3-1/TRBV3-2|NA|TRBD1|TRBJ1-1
CASSRLYGTDEAFF
TGTGCCAGCAGCCGACTCTATGGGACAGATGAAGCTTTCTTT
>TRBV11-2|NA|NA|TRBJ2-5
CASSLASAEETQYF
TGTGCCAGCAGCTTAGCTAGCGCGGAAGAGACCCAGTACTTC
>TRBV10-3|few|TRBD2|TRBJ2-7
CAISETSGSEQYF
TGTGCCATCAGTGAGACTAGCGGGAGCGAGCAGTACTTC
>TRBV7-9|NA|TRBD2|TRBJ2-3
CASSLKREVLDTQYF
TGTGCCAGCAGCTTAAAGCGGGAGGTGCTGGATACGCAGTATTTT
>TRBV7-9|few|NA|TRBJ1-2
CASSWGVDEGYTF
TGTGCCAGCAGCTGGGGGGTGGATGAAGGCTACACCTTC
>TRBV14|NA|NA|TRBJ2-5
CASSQVSAKGQETQYF
TGTGCCAGCAGCCAAGTATCGGCGAAGGGGCAGGAGACCCAGTACTTC
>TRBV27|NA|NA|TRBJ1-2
CASSPRVGALYGYTF
TGTGCCAGCAGTCCCCGAGTGGGGGCTCTCTATGGCTACACCTTC
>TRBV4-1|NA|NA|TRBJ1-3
CASSQVPPGLQTTSGNTIYF
TGCGCCAGCAGCCAGGTTCCACCGGGACTGCAGACCACCTCTGGAAACACCATATATTTT
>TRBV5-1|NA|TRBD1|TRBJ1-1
CASTLTPGQGVNTEAFF
TGCGCCAGCACCCTCACTCCCGGACAGGGCGTCAACACTGAAGCTTTCTTT
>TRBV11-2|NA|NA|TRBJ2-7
CASSLVTSSSYEQYF
TGTGCCAGCAGCTTAGTAACATCCTCCTCCTACGAGCAGTACTTC
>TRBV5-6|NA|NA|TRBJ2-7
CASSFLAIDYEQYF
TGTGCCAGCAGCTTTCTAGCGATCGATTACGAGCAGTACTTC
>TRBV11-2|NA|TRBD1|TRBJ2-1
CASSFGTGIHNEQFF
TGTGCCAGCAGCTTCGGGACAGGGATACACAATGAGCAGTTCTTC
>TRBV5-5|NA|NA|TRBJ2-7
CASSLSQAIEQYF
TGTGCCAGCAGCTTGTCGCAGGCAATCGAGCAGTACTTC
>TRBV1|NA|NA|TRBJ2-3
CTSSQPGLAGGGWIITDTQYF
TGCACCAGCAGCCAACCGGGACTAGCGGGAGGAGGCTGGATTATCACAGATACGCAGTATTTT
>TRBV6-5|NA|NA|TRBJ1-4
CASTRAGANEKLFF
TGTGCCAGCACCCGAGCGGGAGCTAATGAAAAACTGTTTTTT
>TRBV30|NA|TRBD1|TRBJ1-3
CAWGTAGNTIYF
TGTGCCTGGGGGACAGCTGGAAACACCATATATTTT
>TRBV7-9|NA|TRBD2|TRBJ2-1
CASSLQGTSGRSVEQFF
TGTGCCAGCAGCCTACAAGGGACTAGCGGGAGGTCGGTCGAGCAGTTCTTC